This T cell receptor (beta chain) was documented in a study of T cell responses to AZD1222 COVID-19 vaccine. Findings of the study overall: Increased Spike-specific TCR breadth and depth were observed after two AZD1222 doses. Sampling captured repertoires only after the peak T cell response. Spike-spanning, vaccine-associated CD4 TCRs were dominant at 160-218 and 743-854.

Pooled in the analysis were second doses at about 4 or about 12 weeks. The germline CDR1 and CDR2 sequences are GTSNPN and SVGIG (reference sequence). Trimming at V came to 3 bases and at J to 5 bases, leaving 4 bases not matched to a gene. The CDR3 is made up of 13 amino acids. The assay was immunoSEQ multiplex PCR, and TCRdb's table has in-frame clones only and misses some. The sample consists of about 89,000 clones, over 75% of them appearing once. On this clone itself: The antigen is undetermined.

The source of this sequence is an adult who received the AZD1222 COVID-19 vaccine. Sequenced here: peripheral blood, sampled 28 days after the second AZD1222 dose. The V and J genes are TRBV30 and TRBJ1-2; 9 bases align to TRBD1. The CDR3 protein is CAWRQGAGYGYTF. For the CDR3, the DNA is TGTGCCTGGAGACAGGGGGCGGGGTATGGCTACACCTTC.